This T cell receptor (beta chain) emerged from a study of regulatory T cells in long-lasting Graves disease (dated by TCRdb to the early 2020s). Study-wide context: Antithyroid drugs had been taken for less than 3 months by newly diagnosed Graves' disease patients. A total of about 33 samples underwent TCR sequencing, from about 13 patients with persistent Graves' disease and around 20 patients with newly diagnosed Graves' disease. The study was registered as a clinical trial and conducted in China. This study used TCR sequencing and RNA sequencing of peripheral blood to compare persistent Graves' disease patients against newly diagnosed Graves' disease patients. The investigation overall reported the following: Patients with persistent disease shared more public clonotypes (about 3,000) than newly diagnosed patients did (more than 900). Compared with newly diagnosed patients, patients with persistent Graves' disease had lower TCR Shannon entropy and fewer highly expanded clones, which suggests clonal expansion. Sequencing and analysis were limited to the TCR beta chain. Peripheral blood alone was examined, since thyroid tissue, which constituted the primary lesion, could not be accessed. Preferential use of TRBV28, TRBJ1-2 and TRBJ2-5 was observed in persistent disease, whereas TRBV20-1 and TRBJ2-1 were favored in newly diagnosed disease. The authors acknowledged the small sample size as a limitation that may reduce accuracy.

The CDR3 sequence holds 13 residues, the cysteine and phenylalanine included. The CDR3 DNA has 39 bases and is translated from base 1. As encoded in the germline V gene, CDR1 is MNHEY while CDR2 is SVGAGI. At the junction V is shortened by 2 bases and J by 10 bases, with 9 bases in between. The time point label for this specimen denotes: newly diagnosed GD, antithyroid drugs for less than 3 months. RNA was extracted from PBMCs in TRIzol for both TCR sequencing and RNA sequencing. The diagnosis of Graves' disease followed American Thyroid Association guidelines. The patients came from an endocrinology department in Xi'an, China. Each patient gave roughly 8.4 milliliters of peripheral blood, collected in an EDTA anticoagulant tube. PBMCs were isolated by Ficoll Paque Plus density gradient separation without further T cell sorting. An Agilent 2100 Bioanalyzer and agarose gel were used to assess RNA quality, and a NanoDrop 2000 was used to measure RNA concentration.

The library relied on multiplex PCR. These reads were obtained on an Illumina HiSeq 4000. CDR3 regions were amplified by Arm-PCR with iRepertoire HTBI primers to construct TCR beta libraries. PCR products were gel purified before sequencing. The original pipeline was this. A total of around 66 TRBV and 14 TRBJ segments were identified across samples and were used for gene usage analysis of CDR3 amino acid clonotypes. COPE and FqMerger were used to merge the filtered high-quality paired reads into contigs. BLAST was used to align contigs to the IMGT TRBV, TRBD and TRBJ reference genes, and CDR3 was defined following IMGT. Any clonotype with a frequency above 0.1% was counted as a highly expanded clone. Repertoire diversity was measured by Shannon entropy, and V-J evenness by the Gini coefficient. A clonotype found in more than one individual was treated as public. TCRdb reworked the public reads: Q25 trimming with fastp, MiXCR clone assembly, productive beta chains retained. Records with the same CDR3 protein are collapsed into one entry carrying the most frequent genes and DNA. The V and J calls come from TCRdb's annotation, not from the publication. This sample comprises about 500,000 distinct CDR3 sequences, about 11% of them detected only once. Around 9.3% of the sample belongs to the ten largest clones.

This clonotype was counted a few times. It lacks a known antigen. No quality values exist for individual bases; no much larger clone is one base distant. These data also formed part of another study, on T cells in Graves' hyperthyroidism and ophthalmopathy. As the second publication notes: A patient counted as having stable Graves' hyperthyroidism if no progression to ophthalmopathy occurred over 18 months of follow-up. Hyperthyroidism patients were newly diagnosed, had a disease duration of under 2 months, and were aged 18 to 65 years. Any patient with an uncontrolled infection, another autoimmune disease, pregnancy or lactation was excluded. Diagnoses were established on the basis of clinical symptoms, serum thyroxine and TRAb, thyroid ultrasound, and orbital computed tomography. The first round of RT-PCR for the TCR CDR3 was performed with the HTBI primer set and the Qiagen OneStep RT-PCR kit. Most expanded thyroid clonotypes (frequency above 0.001) were also found in blood, which suggests that blood repertoires may mirror thyroid immune responses. Ophthalmopathy was separated from stable hyperthyroidism by a 13 V-J signature model, with approximately 89% sensitivity and roughly 81% specificity obtained in cross-validation and 80%/75% obtained in testing. In validation, progression to ophthalmopathy was predicted by the model with 65% to 71% sensitivity and 72.22% specificity, a median of approximately 6.5 months before onset. A discovery cohort of around 98 patients, about 43 with Graves' ophthalmopathy and over 55 with stable Graves' hyperthyroidism, was used to find distinguishing TCR V-J signatures. An independent validation cohort of 18 to 20 hyperthyroidism patients and 17 patients who later progressed to ophthalmopathy tested prospective prediction of ophthalmopathy. The 100 discovery patients were randomly split 7:3 into training and test sets. The study also compared thyroid tissue and blood T-cell repertoires from about six Graves' hyperthyroidism patients. After sampling, hyperthyroidism patients received methimazole starting at 30 mg daily, and ophthalmopathy patients received high-dose intravenous methylprednisolone. A second multiplex PCR round built the libraries, followed by size selection and purification. The libraries were sequenced on an Illumina HiSeq2000 using paired-end 100 bp reads. SOAPnuke was used to process the raw data, removing reads that contained adapters or uncalled bases, had a mean Phred below 15, or lacked an exact match to the constant primer or identifier. High-quality paired reads were merged using COPE v1.2.5, and each unique nucleotide sequence was defined as a clonotype. MiTCR v1.1 was used to align the clonotypes against IMGT TRBV, TRBD and TRBJ reference segments. Only V-J combinations with frequency above 0.0001, covering 99% to 99.2% of repertoires, were analysed. A TCS score was defined as the ratio of F50 (clonal expansion) to E x V (chaos), with BLOSUM62-based TCRdist applied between CDR3 peptides within each V-J. Welch's t-statistics and random forest reduced 514 V-J features to 10 to 15, which were used in a naive Bayes classifier (R e1071). No statistical method was used to fix the sample size in advance, and group allocation was not hidden from the investigators. TCR Vbeta CDR3 sequencing of 120 to 150 peripheral blood samples (around 45 ophthalmopathy, roughly 72 hyperthyroidism and around 17 progressor patients) is reported in the paper.

The sequence was obtained from a woman in her twenties or thirties with Graves disease. Donor details come from another sample of the same person, matched by shared clones. Recombination linked TRBV6-5 to TRBJ1-6; tentative D gene TRBD1, with 5 bases matching. The sequences come from peripheral blood mononuclear cells (PBMCs), collected at new diagnosis, from a patient treated with antithyroid drugs. In nucleotides, the sequence is TGTGCCAGCAGTTACACCAGGGACTCACCCCTCCACTTT. This yields the protein CASSYTRDSPLHF.